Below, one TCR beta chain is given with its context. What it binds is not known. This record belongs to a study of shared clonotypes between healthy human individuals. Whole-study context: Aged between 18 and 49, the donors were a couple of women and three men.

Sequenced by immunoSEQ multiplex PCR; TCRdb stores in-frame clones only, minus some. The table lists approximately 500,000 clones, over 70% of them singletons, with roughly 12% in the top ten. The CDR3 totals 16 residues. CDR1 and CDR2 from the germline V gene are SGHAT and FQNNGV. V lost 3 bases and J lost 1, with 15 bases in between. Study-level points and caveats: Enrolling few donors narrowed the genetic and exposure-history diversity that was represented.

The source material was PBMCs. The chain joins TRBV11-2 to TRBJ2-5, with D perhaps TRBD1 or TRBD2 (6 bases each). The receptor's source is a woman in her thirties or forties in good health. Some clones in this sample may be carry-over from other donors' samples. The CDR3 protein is CASSFGLQGGQETQYF. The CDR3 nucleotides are TGTGCCAGCAGCTTTGGTCTACAGGGAGGCCAAGAGACCCAGTACTTC. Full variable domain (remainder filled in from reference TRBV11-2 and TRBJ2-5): EAGVAQSPRYKIIEKRQSVAFWCNPISGHATLYWYQQILGQGPKLLIQFQNNGVVDDSQLPKDRFSAERLKGVDSTLKIQPAKLEDSAVYLCASSFGLQGGQETQYFGPGTRLLVL.